Listed here is a single T cell receptor (beta chain). Antigen specificity is unknown. The source of the sample is a study of cytomegalovirus exposure and HLA in healthy donors. Across the whole study: From approximately 170 million T cells, an earlier analysis saw approximately 110 million unique TCR beta sequences. Overall study results and limits: One later analysis reportedly identified an Asian-associated ancestry cluster that showed fewer N-insertions than the roughly 720-donor mean. An analysis was carried out at a later point. It showed that HLA-associated TCR beta chains were more clonally expanded than equally common non-associated chains.

Trimming shortened V by 3 bases and J by 4 bases, and 9 bases separated the two germline ends. The germline gives CDR1 GTSNPN, CDR2 SVGIG (reference sequence). The CDR3 sequence is 13 residues long. 13 Jbeta primers and 60 Vbeta primers were used for the PCR. Assay used: immunoSEQ multiplex PCR; TCRdb lists only in-frame clones, some missing. Of roughly 100,000 clones listed, about 80% are singletons. The clonotype comes from a woman aged 18-29 years in good health and CMV-seropositive. Sequencing used PBMCs. The gene calls are TRBV30 and TRBJ2-2; D is perhaps TRBD1 (6 bases). CDR3 bases: TGTGCCTGGAGACCCAGGGGCACCGGGGAGCTGTTTTTT. Amino acid sequence: CAWRPRGTGELFF.